The table lists the clone carrying this TCR beta chain with many counts. The data belong to a study of tumor-infiltrating lymphocytes in oesophageal squamous cell carcinoma. The V segment lost 6 bases and the J segment 0 bases; nucleotides outside the gene matches: 7. Per germline, CDR1 WNHNN and CDR2 SYGVQD (reference sequence). This CDR3 spans 16 amino acids. MiXCR was run by TCRdb on the PCR reads, yielding one entry per CDR3 protein. In the table there are about 20,000 distinct CDR3 sequences, roughly 37% of which are singletons. The chain employs TRBV10-1 and TRBJ1-3, with TRBD1 identical over 8 bases. This sequence originates from a male donor with esophageal squamous cell carcinoma. Sample: blood. CDR3 loop: CASSRGQGYSGNTIYF. The CDR3 region has the DNA TGCGCCAGCAGCCGCGGACAGGGATACTCTGGAAACACCATATATTTT.